The rows below give T cell receptor beta chains drawn from one sample of a study of beta chain features in type 1 diabetes. Data came from immunoSEQ multiplex PCR; TCRdb stores just in-frame clones and leaves some out. The sample has about half a million clones, about an eighth seen once; the top ten hold less than 0.06%. Sequencing was done on a sample of naive CD4+ T cells from blood. These receptors were taken from a woman under 30 in good health. CDR3s include the opening cysteine and the closing phenylalanine or tryptophan. The order of the fields is V gene, D gene, CDR3 length, clone size, J gene, CDR3 DNA, CDR3 protein. The D gene is left open where the match is weak. A clone size is listed for some rows: how often the clone was seen (once, few, many), or a class if it is expanded.

V gene: TRBV6-1; D gene: .; CDR3 length: 16; clone size: .; J gene: TRBJ2-1; CDR3 DNA: TGTGCCAGCAGTGAAGCGGCCGGGAGCTCCTACAATGAGCAGTTCTTC; CDR3 protein: CASSEAAGSSYNEQFF
V gene: TRBV5-1; D gene: .; CDR3 length: 11; clone size: few; J gene: TRBJ2-5; CDR3 DNA: TGCGCCAGCAGCTGGCGGGAGACCCAGTACTTC; CDR3 protein: CASSWRETQYF
V gene: TRBV5-1; D gene: .; CDR3 length: 14; clone size: .; J gene: TRBJ1-2; CDR3 DNA: TGCGCCAGCAGCGCCCAGGACGGAGACTATGGCTACACCTTC; CDR3 protein: CASSAQDGDYGYTF
V gene: TRBV9; D gene: TRBD2; CDR3 length: 15; clone size: many; J gene: TRBJ2-1; CDR3 DNA: TGTGCCAGCAGCGTAGCAGCGGGAGAGTCGTATGAGCAGTTCTTC; CDR3 protein: CASSVAAGESYEQFF
V gene: TRBV27; D gene: TRBD1; CDR3 length: 15; clone size: .; J gene: TRBJ1-2; CDR3 DNA: TGTGCCAGCAGTTTAGCACAGGGGACTAACTATGGCTACACCTTC; CDR3 protein: CASSLAQGTNYGYTF
V gene: TRBV11-2; D gene: .; CDR3 length: 13; clone size: .; J gene: TRBJ2-7; CDR3 DNA: TGTGCCAGCAGCTTAGATTACAGTTACGAGCAGTACTTC; CDR3 protein: CASSLDYSYEQYF
V gene: TRBV7-9; D gene: .; CDR3 length: 12; clone size: few; J gene: TRBJ2-7; CDR3 DNA: TGTGCCAGCAGCTTAATCCGTAGCGAGCAGTACTTC; CDR3 protein: CASSLIRSEQYF
V gene: TRBV2; D gene: .; CDR3 length: 14; clone size: .; J gene: TRBJ1-4; CDR3 DNA: TGTGCCAGCAGTGGGGGACCTTCTAATGAAAAACTGTTTTTT; CDR3 protein: CASSGGPSNEKLFF
V gene: TRBV14; D gene: .; CDR3 length: 14; clone size: few; J gene: TRBJ2-1; CDR3 DNA: TGTGCCAGCAGCCTAGGCCTAGCGACCAATGAGCAGTTCTTC; CDR3 protein: CASSLGLATNEQFF
V gene: TRBV5-1; D gene: .; CDR3 length: 13; clone size: few; J gene: TRBJ2-3; CDR3 DNA: TGCGCCAGCAGCTCATCGACTGGGGATACGCAGTATTTT; CDR3 protein: CASSSSTGDTQYF
V gene: TRBV7-2; D gene: .; CDR3 length: 14; clone size: few; J gene: TRBJ2-3; CDR3 DNA: TGTGCCAGCAGCTTAGGATGGCTCACAGATACGCAGTATTTT; CDR3 protein: CASSLGWLTDTQYF
V gene: TRBV10-3; D gene: TRBD2; CDR3 length: 16; clone size: .; J gene: TRBJ2-3; CDR3 DNA: TGTGCCATCAGTGAGGGGTCGGGGGGAGCCACAGATACGCAGTATTTT; CDR3 protein: CAISEGSGGATDTQYF
V gene: TRBV5-4; D gene: .; CDR3 length: 15; clone size: .; J gene: TRBJ2-1; CDR3 DNA: TGTGCCAGCAGCGACGTTCGTGCAGGGGGGGATGAGCAGTTCTTC; CDR3 protein: CASSDVRAGGDEQFF
V gene: TRBV29-1; D gene: TRBD2; CDR3 length: 19; clone size: .; J gene: TRBJ2-1; CDR3 DNA: TGCAGCGTAGCCTCTTCCTACGGGGGGGTATTTAGCTCCTACAATGAGCAGTTCTTC; CDR3 protein: CSVASSYGGVFSSYNEQFF
V gene: TRBV6-6; D gene: .; CDR3 length: 12; clone size: few; J gene: TRBJ2-3; CDR3 DNA: TGTGCCAGCAGTGCCAGCACAGATACGCAGTATTTT; CDR3 protein: CASSASTDTQYF
V gene: TRBV2; D gene: TRBD1; CDR3 length: 14; clone size: .; J gene: TRBJ2-4; CDR3 DNA: TGTGCCAGCAGTGAACAGGGGGCCGAAAACATTCAGTACTTC; CDR3 protein: CASSEQGAENIQYF
V gene: TRBV5-4; D gene: TRBD1; CDR3 length: 14; clone size: few; J gene: TRBJ2-1; CDR3 DNA: TGTGCCAGCAGCATGACAGGGGGCGGCGATGAGCAGTTCTTC; CDR3 protein: CASSMTGGGDEQFF
V gene: TRBV5-6; D gene: .; CDR3 length: 12; clone size: .; J gene: TRBJ2-5; CDR3 DNA: TGTGCCAGCAGCTATGTCGGGGAGACCCAGTACTTC; CDR3 protein: CASSYVGETQYF
V gene: TRBV7-3; D gene: TRBD1; CDR3 length: 14; clone size: .; J gene: TRBJ2-1; CDR3 DNA: TGTGCCAGCAGCCCAGACAGGGGGACGGATGAGCAGTTCTTC; CDR3 protein: CASSPDRGTDEQFF
V gene: TRBV28; D gene: TRBD1; CDR3 length: 16; clone size: .; J gene: TRBJ2-5; CDR3 DNA: TGTGCCAGCAGTTTATCCGGGACAGGGGTCCAAGAGACCCAGTACTTC; CDR3 protein: CASSLSGTGVQETQYF
V gene: TRBV4-3; D gene: .; CDR3 length: 15; clone size: .; J gene: TRBJ2-1; CDR3 DNA: TGCGCCAGCAGCCAATCTCGGCCGCCCTACAATGAGCAGTTCTTC; CDR3 protein: CASSQSRPPYNEQFF
V gene: TRBV25-1; D gene: .; CDR3 length: 14; clone size: .; J gene: TRBJ1-1; CDR3 DNA: TGTGCCAGCAGTGGGGAGGGAATGAACACTGAAGCTTTCTTT; CDR3 protein: CASSGEGMNTEAFF
V gene: TRBV11-3; D gene: .; CDR3 length: 15; clone size: .; J gene: TRBJ2-6; CDR3 DNA: TGTGCCAGCAGCTCCGGGACCCCCGGGGCCAACGTCCTGACTTTC; CDR3 protein: CASSSGTPGANVLTF
V gene: TRBV19; D gene: .; CDR3 length: 14; clone size: few; J gene: TRBJ1-5; CDR3 DNA: TGTGCCAGTAGTATAAGGCAGGGCAATCAGCCCCAGCATTTT; CDR3 protein: CASSIRQGNQPQHF
V gene: TRBV14; D gene: TRBD2; CDR3 length: 16; clone size: few; J gene: TRBJ2-1; CDR3 DNA: TGTGCCAGCAGCCGGAAGATAGCGGGGGTTTACAATGAGCAGTTCTTC; CDR3 protein: CASSRKIAGVYNEQFF
V gene: TRBV6-1; D gene: .; CDR3 length: 15; clone size: .; J gene: TRBJ1-1; CDR3 DNA: TGTGCCAGCACAAGGCGCGAAGCGATGAACACTGAAGCTTTCTTT; CDR3 protein: CASTRREAMNTEAFF
V gene: TRBV7-9; D gene: TRBD1; CDR3 length: 14; clone size: few; J gene: TRBJ2-3; CDR3 DNA: TGTGCCAGCAGTCGAGACAGGGTCACAGATACGCAGTATTTT; CDR3 protein: CASSRDRVTDTQYF
V gene: TRBV7-9; D gene: .; CDR3 length: 13; clone size: .; J gene: TRBJ2-7; CDR3 DNA: TGTGCCAGCAGCCGTTTGACCTCCTACGAGCAGTACTTC; CDR3 protein: CASSRLTSYEQYF
V gene: TRBV5-1; D gene: .; CDR3 length: 16; clone size: few; J gene: TRBJ2-1; CDR3 DNA: TGCGCCAGCAGCCTAGGGGACCGTAACACCTACAATGAGCAGTTCTTC; CDR3 protein: CASSLGDRNTYNEQFF
V gene: TRBV5-1; D gene: .; CDR3 length: 12; clone size: few; J gene: TRBJ2-5; CDR3 DNA: TGCGCCAGCAGCTTGTACCAAGAGACCCAGTACTTC; CDR3 protein: CASSLYQETQYF
V gene: TRBV6-5; D gene: .; CDR3 length: 13; clone size: .; J gene: TRBJ2-5; CDR3 DNA: TGTGCCAGCAGCGCAGGGGGGGTTGGGACCCAGTACTTC; CDR3 protein: CASSAGGVGTQYF
V gene: TRBV10-3; D gene: TRBD1; CDR3 length: 17; clone size: few; J gene: TRBJ2-1; CDR3 DNA: TGTGCCATCAGTGCAGAATACCCAGGGGGCATGAACAATGAGCAGTTCTTC; CDR3 protein: CAISAEYPGGMNNEQFF
V gene: TRBV15; D gene: .; CDR3 length: 15; clone size: .; J gene: TRBJ2-1; CDR3 DNA: TGTGCCACCAGCAGAGAATCGAGACTTTACAATGAGCAGTTCTTC; CDR3 protein: CATSRESRLYNEQFF
V gene: TRBV7-2; D gene: .; CDR3 length: 12; clone size: .; J gene: TRBJ1-2; CDR3 DNA: TGTGCCAGCAGCTTGGGGGACTATGGCTACACCTTC; CDR3 protein: CASSLGDYGYTF
V gene: TRBV2; D gene: .; CDR3 length: 14; clone size: few; J gene: TRBJ2-3; CDR3 DNA: TGTGCCATTCGGACACTGTCGAGCACAGATACGCAGTATTTT; CDR3 protein: CAIRTLSSTDTQYF
V gene: TRBV11-2; D gene: TRBD2; CDR3 length: 16; clone size: .; J gene: TRBJ2-1; CDR3 DNA: TGTGCCAGCAGTTCCGCTAGCGGGAGGGCAAACAATGAGCAGTTCTTC; CDR3 protein: CASSSASGRANNEQFF
V gene: TRBV18; D gene: .; CDR3 length: 13; clone size: few; J gene: TRBJ1-1; CDR3 DNA: TGTGCCAGCTCACCACAGGCAGGAACTGAAGCTTTCTTT; CDR3 protein: CASSPQAGTEAFF
V gene: TRBV4-2; D gene: TRBD2; CDR3 length: 17; clone size: few; J gene: TRBJ2-7; CDR3 DNA: TGTGCCAGCAGCCAAGATTTGGTACTAGCGGGCACAGACGAGCAGTACTTC; CDR3 protein: CASSQDLVLAGTDEQYF
V gene: TRBV15; D gene: .; CDR3 length: 13; clone size: few; J gene: TRBJ2-1; CDR3 DNA: TGTGCCACCAGCAGAGATAAAGCGTTTGAGCAGTTCTTC; CDR3 protein: CATSRDKAFEQFF
V gene: TRBV28; D gene: .; CDR3 length: 12; clone size: few; J gene: TRBJ1-5; CDR3 DNA: TGTGCCAGCATTGGCAGATATCAGCCCCAGCATTTT; CDR3 protein: CASIGRYQPQHF
V gene: TRBV28; D gene: .; CDR3 length: 14; clone size: .; J gene: TRBJ2-5; CDR3 DNA: TGTGCCAGCAGTAGGGGGGGCGTTCAAGAGACCCAGTACTTC; CDR3 protein: CASSRGGVQETQYF
V gene: TRBV7-9; D gene: .; CDR3 length: 12; clone size: .; J gene: TRBJ1-4; CDR3 DNA: TGTGCCAGCAGCTTAAATGAGGAAAAACTGTTTTTT; CDR3 protein: CASSLNEEKLFF
V gene: TRBV7-3; D gene: .; CDR3 length: 11; clone size: .; J gene: TRBJ2-1; CDR3 DNA: TGTGCCAGCAGCTTAGGCGGTGAGCAGTTCTTC; CDR3 protein: CASSLGGEQFF
V gene: TRBV10-3; D gene: TRBD1; CDR3 length: 13; clone size: many; J gene: TRBJ2-3; CDR3 DNA: TGTGCCATCAGGCAGGGACAGCTGGATACGCAGTATTTT; CDR3 protein: CAIRQGQLDTQYF
V gene: TRBV29-1; D gene: TRBD1; CDR3 length: 16; clone size: few; J gene: TRBJ2-2; CDR3 DNA: TGCAGCTGTAAGATAACGGGACAGGGAGTTGCCGGGGAGCTGTTTTTT; CDR3 protein: CSCKITGQGVAGELFF
V gene: TRBV7-2; D gene: .; CDR3 length: 12; clone size: few; J gene: TRBJ1-3; CDR3 DNA: TGTGCCAGCAGTAAACAACGAAACACCATATATTTT; CDR3 protein: CASSKQRNTIYF
V gene: TRBV5-4; D gene: .; CDR3 length: 15; clone size: .; J gene: TRBJ2-1; CDR3 DNA: TGTGCCAGCAGCTTAGACAGGAGCTCCTACAATGAGCAGTTCTTC; CDR3 protein: CASSLDRSSYNEQFF
V gene: TRBV29-1; D gene: TRBD1; CDR3 length: 13; clone size: few; J gene: TRBJ2-5; CDR3 DNA: TGCAGCGTTGACACAGGGGTCCAAGAGACCCAGTACTTC; CDR3 protein: CSVDTGVQETQYF
V gene: TRBV4-1; D gene: TRBD1; CDR3 length: 15; clone size: .; J gene: TRBJ2-1; CDR3 DNA: TGCGCCAGCAGCCAACCGAGGGACAGGATCAATGAGCAGTTCTTC; CDR3 protein: CASSQPRDRINEQFF
V gene: TRBV20-1; D gene: .; CDR3 length: 10; clone size: .; J gene: TRBJ1-2; CDR3 DNA: TGCAGTGCTCAGGGTTATGGCTACACCTTC; CDR3 protein: CSAQGYGYTF
V gene: TRBV4-2; D gene: TRBD1; CDR3 length: 15; clone size: few; J gene: TRBJ1-2; CDR3 DNA: TGTGCCAGCAGCCAACAAAGACAGGGGGCGAGTGGCTACACCTTC; CDR3 protein: CASSQQRQGASGYTF
V gene: TRBV7-9; D gene: .; CDR3 length: 13; clone size: many; J gene: TRBJ2-5; CDR3 DNA: TGTGCCAGCAGCTTGTCGTTCGCAGAGACCCAGTACTTC; CDR3 protein: CASSLSFAETQYF
V gene: TRBV29-1; D gene: TRBD1; CDR3 length: 14; clone size: few; J gene: TRBJ2-4; CDR3 DNA: TGCAGTGGGATTCGCGGACAGGAGAAAAACATTCAGTACTTC; CDR3 protein: CSGIRGQEKNIQYF
V gene: TRBV29-1; D gene: TRBD1; CDR3 length: 16; clone size: .; J gene: TRBJ1-1; CDR3 DNA: TGCAGCGTTGAGCCCCAGGACAGGGAGAGGAACACTGAAGCTTTCTTT; CDR3 protein: CSVEPQDRERNTEAFF
V gene: TRBV5-1; D gene: TRBD2; CDR3 length: 18; clone size: .; J gene: TRBJ2-3; CDR3 DNA: TGCGCCAGCGCTAGAAGGGTTTTGGCTAGCGGGGGCACAGATACGCAGTATTTT; CDR3 protein: CASARRVLASGGTDTQYF
V gene: TRBV7-2; D gene: TRBD2; CDR3 length: 16; clone size: few; J gene: TRBJ2-5; CDR3 DNA: TGTGCCAGCAGCTTAGTAATAGCGGGGGGCAAAGAGAGCCAGTACTTC; CDR3 protein: CASSLVIAGGKESQYF
V gene: TRBV5-1; D gene: .; CDR3 length: 15; clone size: .; J gene: TRBJ2-5; CDR3 DNA: TGCGCCAGCAGTTCTGGGCTAGCGCAACAAGAGACCCAGTACTTC; CDR3 protein: CASSSGLAQQETQYF
V gene: TRBV10-3; D gene: .; CDR3 length: 11; clone size: .; J gene: TRBJ2-3; CDR3 DNA: TGTGCCATCAGTGTGTTAGATACGCAGTATTTT; CDR3 protein: CAISVLDTQYF
V gene: TRBV28; D gene: .; CDR3 length: 13; clone size: once; J gene: TRBJ2-5; CDR3 DNA: TGTGCCAGCAGTTTGATGGGGAGGGAGACCCAGTACTTC; CDR3 protein: CASSLMGRETQYF
V gene: TRBV14; D gene: .; CDR3 length: 14; clone size: few; J gene: TRBJ2-1; CDR3 DNA: TGTGCCAGCAGCCAAGCACCGGGACGGAATGAGCAGTTCTTC; CDR3 protein: CASSQAPGRNEQFF